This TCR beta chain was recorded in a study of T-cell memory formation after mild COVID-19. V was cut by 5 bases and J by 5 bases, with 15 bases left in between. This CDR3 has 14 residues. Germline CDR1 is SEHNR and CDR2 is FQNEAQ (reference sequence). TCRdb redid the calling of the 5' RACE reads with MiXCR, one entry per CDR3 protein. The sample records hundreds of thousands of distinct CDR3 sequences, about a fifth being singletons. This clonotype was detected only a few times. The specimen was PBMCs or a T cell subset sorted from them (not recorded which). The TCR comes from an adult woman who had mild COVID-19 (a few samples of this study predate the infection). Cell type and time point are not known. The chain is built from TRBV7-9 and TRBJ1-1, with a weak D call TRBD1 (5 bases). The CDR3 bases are TGTGCCAGCAGCCCACAGAAGAGGGGAACTGAAGCTTTCTTT. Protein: CASSPQKRGTEAFF. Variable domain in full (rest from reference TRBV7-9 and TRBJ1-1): DTGVSQNPRHKITKRGQNVTFRCDPISEHNRLYWYRQTLGQGPEFLTYFQNEAQLEKSRLLSDRFSAERPKGSFSTLEIQRTEQGDSAMYLCASSPQKRGTEAFFGQGTRLTVV.